One T cell receptor beta chain is described in this entry. In the authors' methods: Nucleated cell counts were estimated from reference gene primer amplification. Measured with immunoSEQ multiplex PCR; TCRdb has only the in-frame clones, and not every one. Clone size and the V and J calls come from that table; the DNA yielded D and trimming. The repertoire consists of about 230,000 clones, with under 90% occurring once and the leading ten covering approximately 10%. Seattle's enrolled individuals joined amid active infection and were then monitored longitudinally. CDR3 size: 17 residues. Losses at the gene ends were 0 bases for V and 3 bases for J; bases not matched to a gene: 10. CDR1 and CDR2 from the germline V gene are SGHNT and YYREEE (reference sequence). The sample is drawn from a study of blood T cell repertoires in COVID-19.

The sample consisted of peripheral blood. The receptor was isolated from a man aged 45-65 years with COVID-19, enrolled during active disease. V and J are TRBV5-4 and TRBJ2-7; 9 bases agree with TRBD1. The CDR3: CASSLDGKGTGYYEQYF. The CDR3 DNA sequence: TGTGCCAGCAGCTTGGACGGCAAAGGGACAGGGTACTACGAGCAGTACTTC.